Given below is one T cell receptor beta chain in context. Treatment of the sample: oral pan-JAK inhibitor, 5-10 mg twice daily. Sorting of CD4+ and CD8+ T cells was performed on PBMCs. RNA was isolated and reverse transcribed to cDNA, the sequencing template. Generated by immunoSEQ multiplex PCR, the TCRdb table keeps only in-frame clones and is missing some. The data contain under 200,000 clones, 50% to 70% of them seen just once; the ten biggest clones take up around 0.91%. CDR1 SGHRS and CDR2 YFSETQ come from the germline V gene. Deletions cut 3 bases from V and 9 bases from J, with 19 bases between. The CDR3 loop spans 16 amino acids. This entry is derived from a study of CD8+ T cells in alopecia areata.

The sequence derives from a human donor with alopecia areata. Sequenced here: CD4+ T cells sorted from blood, sampled at week 4, from a patient treated with tofacitinib. The chain joins TRBV5-1 to TRBJ1-6; no firm D call. This CDR3 reads CASSSRAGLRGSPLHF. CDR3 DNA: TGCGCCAGCAGCTCCCGGGCAGGCCTCCGGGGTTCACCCCTCCACTTT.